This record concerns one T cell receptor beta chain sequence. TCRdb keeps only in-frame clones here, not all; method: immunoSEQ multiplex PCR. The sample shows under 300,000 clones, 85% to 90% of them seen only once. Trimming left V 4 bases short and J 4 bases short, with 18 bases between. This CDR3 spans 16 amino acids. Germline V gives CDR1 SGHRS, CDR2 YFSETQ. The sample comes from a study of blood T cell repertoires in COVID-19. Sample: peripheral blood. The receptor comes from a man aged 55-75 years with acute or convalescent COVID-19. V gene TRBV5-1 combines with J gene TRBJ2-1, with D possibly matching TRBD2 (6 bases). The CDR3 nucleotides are TGCGCCAGCAGCGCGACTTTGGGGGGTCAATACAATGAGCAGTTCTTC. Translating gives CASSATLGGQYNEQFF.